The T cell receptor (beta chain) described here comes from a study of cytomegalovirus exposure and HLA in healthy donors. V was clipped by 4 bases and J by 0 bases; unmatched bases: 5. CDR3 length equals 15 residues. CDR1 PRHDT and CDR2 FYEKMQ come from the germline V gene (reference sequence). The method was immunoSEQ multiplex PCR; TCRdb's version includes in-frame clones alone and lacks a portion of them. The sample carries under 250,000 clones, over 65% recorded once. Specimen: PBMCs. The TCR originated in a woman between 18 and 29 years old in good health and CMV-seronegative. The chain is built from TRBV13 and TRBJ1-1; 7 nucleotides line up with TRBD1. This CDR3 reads CASSSRQGMNTEAFF. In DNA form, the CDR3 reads TGTGCCAGCAGCTCCCGACAGGGAATGAACACTGAAGCTTTCTTT.